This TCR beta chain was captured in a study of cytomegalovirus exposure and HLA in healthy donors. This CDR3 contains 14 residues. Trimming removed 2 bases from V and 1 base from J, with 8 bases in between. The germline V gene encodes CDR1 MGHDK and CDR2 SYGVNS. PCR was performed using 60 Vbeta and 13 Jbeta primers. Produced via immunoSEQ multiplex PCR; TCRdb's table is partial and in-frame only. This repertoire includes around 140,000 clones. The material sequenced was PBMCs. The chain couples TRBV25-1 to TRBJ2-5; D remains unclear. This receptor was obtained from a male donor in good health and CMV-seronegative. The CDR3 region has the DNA TGTGCCAGCAGTGAAGATAGTTTCCAAGAGACCCAGTACTTC. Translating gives CASSEDSFQETQYF.